This TCR beta chain came from a study of blood T cell repertoires in COVID-19. Study-level information: Italy, Spain and the United States were the sources of the convalescent and acute COVID-19 samples.

Germline V gene data show CDR1 as GTSNPN and CDR2 as SVGIG (reference sequence). The CDR3 has 14 residues. The V and J ends lost 2 bases and 7 bases, in that order; junction bases with no gene match: 7. Clones were read by immunoSEQ multiplex PCR, and TCRdb kept only the in-frame ones, dropping some. The data contain 200,000 to 250,000 clones, 70% to 90% of them singletons. V and J are TRBV30 and TRBJ2-1, with TRBD2 matching 8 bases. Sequenced material: peripheral blood. This receptor was identified in a woman younger than 35 who had recovered from COVID-19. CDR3 coding DNA: TGTGCCTGGAGTTTCGGACTAGCAGGGAATGAGCAGTTCTTC. Translated: CAWSFGLAGNEQFF.